This is a list of T cell receptor beta chains from one sample in a study of identical twins. One entry per CDR3 protein, called by TCRdb with MiXCR from the 5' RACE reads. The sample lists roughly 690,000 distinct CDR3 sequences; about 20% were seen once. The same sample was also studied in work on T cells expressing NK-cell markers.

Material: PBMCs. These receptors were obtained from a woman aged 18 to 35 in good health. The CDR3 runs from the conserved cysteine through the conserved F or W. The D gene is left open where the match is weak. The size entry is marked missing in some rows and otherwise reads once, few, many or a size class.

d_gene	v_gene	j_gene	abundance	len	CDR3aa	CDR3nt
TRBD2	TRBV7-7	TRBJ2-5	-	16	CASSPPGTSGKETQYF	TGTGCTAGCAGCCCCCCCGGGACTAGCGGTAAAGAGACCCAGTACTTC
-	TRBV12-3/TRBV12-4	TRBJ1-2	few	14	CASNLMDVNYGYTF	TGTGCCAGCAACCTCATGGATGTTAACTATGGCTACACCTTC
-	TRBV15	TRBJ1-5	-	14	CATSRPGSNQPQHF	TGTGCCACCAGCAGGCCGGGTTCCAATCAGCCCCAGCATTTT
-	TRBV27	TRBJ2-5	few	15	CASSSGETYQETQYF	TGTGCCAGCAGTTCTGGGGAGACGTACCAAGAGACCCAGTACTTC
-	TRBV5-6	TRBJ1-1	-	13	CASSSTENTEAFF	TGTGCCAGCAGCTCAACAGAAAACACTGAAGCTTTCTTT
TRBD2	TRBV7-9	TRBJ2-7	-	14	CASSSTSGNYEQYF	TGTGCCAGCAGCTCGACTAGCGGGAACTACGAGCAGTACTTC
-	TRBV20-1	TRBJ1-5	-	17	CSAAARGTVRGNQPQHF	TGCAGTGCCGCCGCGCGGGGTACCGTGAGAGGCAATCAGCCCCAGCATTTT
-	TRBV6-2/TRBV6-3	TRBJ2-1	-	14	CASSSRPPNATQFF	TGTGCCAGCAGTTCTCGTCCCCCTAATGCGACCCAGTTCTTC
TRBD2	TRBV29-1	TRBJ2-3	-	14	CSVSTSGLGDTQYF	TGCAGCGTTTCCACTAGCGGCCTGGGTGATACGCAGTATTTT
-	TRBV7-2	TRBJ2-3	few	13	CASRRQGTDTQYF	TGTGCCAGCAGGAGACAGGGCACAGATACGCAGTATTTT
-	TRBV25-1	TRBJ2-7	-	14	CASATGAAAYEQYF	TGTGCCAGCGCCACCGGGGCCGCGGCCTACGAGCAGTACTTC
-	TRBV11-2	TRBJ2-3	-	14	CASSISHQGDTQYF	TGTGCCAGCAGCATCTCCCACCAGGGGGATACGCAGTATTTT
TRBD2	TRBV10-2	TRBJ2-7	-	14	CASSETSGTYEQYF	TGCGCCAGCAGTGAAACTAGCGGGACATACGAGCAGTACTTC
-	TRBV7-3	TRBJ2-2	few	14	CASSLGSSTGELFF	TGTGCCAGCAGCTTAGGGTCCTCCACCGGGGAGCTGTTTTTT
-	TRBV5-1	TRBJ2-7	-	14	CASSLDRVSYEQYF	TGCGCCAGCAGCTTGGACAGGGTTTCCTACGAGCAGTACTTC
TRBD2	TRBV5-1	TRBJ2-3	-	16	CASSLGQRGYADTQYF	TGCGCCAGCAGCTTGGGTCAGCGGGGCTATGCAGATACGCAGTATTTT
TRBD1	TRBV5-1	TRBJ2-3	-	14	CASSFGQGADTQYF	TGCGCCAGCAGCTTTGGGCAGGGGGCAGATACGCAGTATTTT
TRBD2	TRBV2	TRBJ2-1	-	16	CASPVPGLAIYNEQFF	TGTGCCAGCCCGGTCCCGGGACTAGCGATCTACAATGAGCAGTTCTTC
-	TRBV25-1	TRBJ2-7	-	14	CASSGQLAAYEQYF	TGTGCCAGCAGTGGGCAACTCGCCGCCTACGAGCAGTACTTC
TRBD1	TRBV2	TRBJ1-1	few	13	CASVEDRGTEAFF	TGTGCCAGCGTCGAGGACAGGGGCACTGAAGCTTTCTTT
-	TRBV7-2	TRBJ2-1	-	11	CASGSPGYWFF	TGTGCCAGCGGGTCTCCCGGGTATTGGTTCTTC
-	TRBV6-4	TRBJ2-7	-	18	CACSFFRVLGGRTYEQYF	TGTGCCTGCAGTTTTTTTCGAGTCTTGGGGGGCCGGACCTACGAGCAGTACTTC
TRBD2	TRBV12-3/TRBV12-4	TRBJ2-1	many	15	CASSLYASGGDEQFF	TGTGCCAGCAGTTTATACGCTAGCGGGGGTGATGAGCAGTTCTTC
-	TRBV12-3/TRBV12-4	TRBJ1-2	-	15	CASSLAPDGLRGYTF	TGTGCCAGCAGTTTAGCGCCCGATGGCCTGAGAGGCTACACCTTC
TRBD1	TRBV9	TRBJ1-2	-	15	CASSLRGQGDYGYTF	TGTGCCAGCAGCCTGCGTGGACAGGGGGACTATGGCTACACCTTC
-	TRBV9	TRBJ1-2	few	11	CASSALGGYTF	TGTGCCAGCAGCGCCCTCGGGGGCTACACCTTC
TRBD2	TRBV20-1	TRBJ2-2	-	18	CSARDGRLALSNTGELFF	TGCAGTGCTAGAGATGGAAGACTAGCGCTATCGAACACCGGGGAGCTGTTTTTT
-	TRBV19	TRBJ2-2	-	11	CASKNTGELFF	TGTGCCAGTAAGAACACCGGGGAGCTGTTTTTT
TRBD2	TRBV4-1	TRBJ2-2	few	16	CASSQEELAVTGELFF	TGCGCCAGCAGCCAAGAGGAACTAGCGGTCACCGGGGAGCTGTTTTTT
-	TRBV12-3/TRBV12-4	TRBJ2-1	few	15	CASSPLSGTYNEQFF	TGTGCCAGCAGTCCCCTGAGCGGGACATACAATGAGCAGTTCTTC
-	TRBV5-1	TRBJ2-2	few	14	CASKRGTNTGELFF	TGCGCCAGCAAGAGGGGGACGAACACCGGGGAGCTGTTTTTT
TRBD1	TRBV7-2	TRBJ2-3	few	15	CASNLDRPSTDTQYF	TGTGCCAGCAACTTGGACAGGCCTAGCACAGATACGCAGTATTTT
-	TRBV6-5	TRBJ2-1	few	13	CASSYSSEGRSFF	TGTGCCAGCAGTTACTCTTCCGAGGGCCGGTCCTTCTTC
TRBD2	TRBV10-3	TRBJ2-1	few	18	CAISDSGLAETRQGEQFF	TGTGCCATCAGTGACTCTGGACTAGCGGAGACAAGGCAGGGTGAGCAGTTCTTC
TRBD1	TRBV6-5	TRBJ2-7	-	16	CASSLQGLDRSYEQYF	TGTGCCAGCAGTCTACAGGGGTTAGATAGGTCCTACGAGCAGTACTTC
-	TRBV7-9	TRBJ1-1	few	14	CASSLPQSNTEAFF	TGTGCCAGCAGCCTCCCGCAGAGCAACACTGAAGCTTTCTTT
-	TRBV20-1	TRBJ1-4	few	14	CSASIPGINEKLFF	TGCAGTGCCAGTATACCGGGCATTAATGAAAAACTGTTTTTT
TRBD2	TRBV5-1	TRBJ2-7	few	14	CASSLVSSGSEQYF	TGCGCCAGCAGCTTGGTTTCTAGCGGGAGCGAGCAGTACTTC
-	TRBV20-1	TRBJ2-3	-	14	CSASTETSTDTQYF	TGCAGTGCCTCGACGGAGACTAGCACAGATACGCAGTATTTT
-	TRBV29-1	TRBJ1-5	few	13	CSVGGMSNQPQHF	TGCAGCGTTGGGGGTATGAGCAATCAGCCCCAGCATTTT
TRBD2	TRBV6-5	TRBJ2-7	few	15	CASSYLGGPSYEQYF	TGTGCCAGCAGTTACCTGGGAGGGCCTTCCTACGAGCAGTACTTC
-	TRBV7-2	TRBJ2-3	few	14	CASSPPLTTDTQYF	TGTGCCAGCAGCCCTCCTTTGACCACAGATACGCAGTATTTT